This TCR beta chain originates from a study of cytomegalovirus exposure and HLA in healthy donors. Study-wide background: For the roughly 390 genotyped donors, 80% to 90% fell within the Caucasian-associated ancestry cluster. Study results and caveats: Cytomegalovirus-associated status was assigned to fewer than 200 TCR beta chains. An analysis that came later showed most CMV-associated TCR beta chains appearing HLA-restricted.

On this clone: Its antigen remains unknown. Mismatch with germline at one junction end may stem from a read error.

Germline CDR1 LNHNV, CDR2 YYDKDF (reference sequence). The CDR3 totals 15 residues. The PCR employed 60 Vbeta primers together with 13 Jbeta primers. Produced via immunoSEQ multiplex PCR; TCRdb's table is partial and in-frame only. The sample has roughly 130,000 clones, around 83% seen once. The chain joins TRBV15 to TRBJ1-2; no clear D. The sequenced sample was PBMCs. This sequence originates from a man aged 45-60 years in good health and CMV-seronegative. CDR3 sequence reads: CATSSRRRLDYDYTF. The CDR3 region has the DNA TGTGCCACCAGCAGCCGCCGGAGGTTGGACTATGACTACACCTTC.